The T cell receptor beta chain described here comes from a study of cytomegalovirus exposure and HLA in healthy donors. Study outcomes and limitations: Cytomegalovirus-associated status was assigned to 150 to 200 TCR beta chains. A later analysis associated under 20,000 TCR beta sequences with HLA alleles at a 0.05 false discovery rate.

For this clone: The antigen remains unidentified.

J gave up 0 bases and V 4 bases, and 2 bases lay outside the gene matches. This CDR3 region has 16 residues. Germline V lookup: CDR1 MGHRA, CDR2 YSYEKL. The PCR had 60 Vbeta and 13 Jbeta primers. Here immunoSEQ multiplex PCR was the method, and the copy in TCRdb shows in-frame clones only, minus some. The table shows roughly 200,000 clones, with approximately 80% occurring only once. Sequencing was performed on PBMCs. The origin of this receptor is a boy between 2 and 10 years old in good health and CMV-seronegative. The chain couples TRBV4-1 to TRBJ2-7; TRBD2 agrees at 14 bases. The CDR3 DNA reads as TGCGCCAGCAGCCGAGGGACTAGCGGGAGCTCCTACGAGCAGTACTTC. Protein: CASSRGTSGSSYEQYF.